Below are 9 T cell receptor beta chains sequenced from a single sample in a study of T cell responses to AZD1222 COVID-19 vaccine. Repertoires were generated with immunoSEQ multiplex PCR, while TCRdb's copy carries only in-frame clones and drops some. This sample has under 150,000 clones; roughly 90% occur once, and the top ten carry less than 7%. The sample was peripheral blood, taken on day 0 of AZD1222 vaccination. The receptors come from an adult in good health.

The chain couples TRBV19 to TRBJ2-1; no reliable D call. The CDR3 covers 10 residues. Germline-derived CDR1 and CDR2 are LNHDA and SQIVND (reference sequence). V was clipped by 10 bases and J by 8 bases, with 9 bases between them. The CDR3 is CATSGDEQFF. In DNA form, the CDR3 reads TGTGCCACCAGTGGGGATGAGCAGTTCTTC.

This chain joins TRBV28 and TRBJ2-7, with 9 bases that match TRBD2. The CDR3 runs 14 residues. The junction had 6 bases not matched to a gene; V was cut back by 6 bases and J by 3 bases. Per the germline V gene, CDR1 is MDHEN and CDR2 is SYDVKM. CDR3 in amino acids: CASRRGLASYEQYF. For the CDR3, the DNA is TGTGCCAGCAGACGCGGACTAGCGAGCTACGAGCAGTACTTC.

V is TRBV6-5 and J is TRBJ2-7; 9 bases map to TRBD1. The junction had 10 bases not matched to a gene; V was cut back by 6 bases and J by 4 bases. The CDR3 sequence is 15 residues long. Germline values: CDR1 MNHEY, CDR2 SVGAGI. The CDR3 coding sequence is TGTGCCAGCAGGCACTATGGGACAGGGCAATACGAGCAGTACTTC. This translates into CASRHYGTGQYEQYF.

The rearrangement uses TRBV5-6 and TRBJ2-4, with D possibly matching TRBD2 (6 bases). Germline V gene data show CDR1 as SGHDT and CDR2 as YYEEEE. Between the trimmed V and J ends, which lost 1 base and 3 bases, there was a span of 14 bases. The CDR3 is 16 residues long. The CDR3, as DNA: TGTGCCAGCAGCTTGTGGAGGGGACGGGACAAAAACATTCAGTACTTC. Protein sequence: CASSLWRGRDKNIQYF.

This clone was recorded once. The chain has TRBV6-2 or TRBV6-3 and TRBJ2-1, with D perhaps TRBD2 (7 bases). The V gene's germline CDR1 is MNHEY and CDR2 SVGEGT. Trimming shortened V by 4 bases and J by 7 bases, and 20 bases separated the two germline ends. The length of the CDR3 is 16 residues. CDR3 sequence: CASSSRPGGIRNEQFF. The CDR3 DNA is TGTGCCAGCAGTTCCCGTCCGGGGGGCATAAGGAATGAGCAGTTCTTC.

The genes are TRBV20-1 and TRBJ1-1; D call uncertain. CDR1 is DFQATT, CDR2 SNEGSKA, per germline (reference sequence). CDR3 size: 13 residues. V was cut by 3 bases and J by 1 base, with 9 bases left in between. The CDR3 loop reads CSASRLPNTEAFF. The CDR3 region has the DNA TGCAGTGCTAGTAGACTCCCGAACACTGAAGCTTTCTTT.

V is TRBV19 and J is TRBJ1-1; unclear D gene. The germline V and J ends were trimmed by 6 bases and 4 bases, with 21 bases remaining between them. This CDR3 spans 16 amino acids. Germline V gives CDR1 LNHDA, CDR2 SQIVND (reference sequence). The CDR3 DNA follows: TGTGCCAGTAGCCGTGGGAAGGGCAGAGGGCCCACTGAAGCTTTCTTT. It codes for CASSRGKGRGPTEAFF.

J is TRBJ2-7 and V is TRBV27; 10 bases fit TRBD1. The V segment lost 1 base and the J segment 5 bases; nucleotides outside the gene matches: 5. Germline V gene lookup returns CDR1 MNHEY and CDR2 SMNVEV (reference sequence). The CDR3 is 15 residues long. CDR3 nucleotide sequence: TGTGCCAGCAGTTTATTAGGGACAGGGGACGACGAGCAGTACTTC. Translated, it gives CASSLLGTGDDEQYF.

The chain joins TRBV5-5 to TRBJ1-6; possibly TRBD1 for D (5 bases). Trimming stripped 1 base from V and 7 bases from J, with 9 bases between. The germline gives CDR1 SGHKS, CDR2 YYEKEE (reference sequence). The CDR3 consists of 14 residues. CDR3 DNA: TGTGCCAGCAGCTTGCTAGACAGCAATTCACCCCTCCACTTT. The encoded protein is CASSLLDSNSPLHF.